The T cell receptor beta chain under discussion was sequenced for a study of cytomegalovirus exposure and HLA in healthy donors. Trimming stripped 1 base from V and 1 base from J, with 19 bases between. Germline V gene data show CDR1 as KGHSH and CDR2 as LQKENI. The CDR3 totals 18 residues. In the PCR, 60 Vbeta and 13 Jbeta primers were used. Only in-frame clones appear in the TCRdb table, and some are missing; sequencing was by immunoSEQ multiplex PCR. In the table there are 120,000 or so clones, over 75% of which are singletons. Study outcomes and limitations: When analyzed later, a missense DCLRE1C variant was found to be linked to TCR beta V- and J-gene trimming. Later analysis found that TCR beta chains associated with HLA were more clonally expanded than other, equally common chains. Fewer N-insertions than the roughly 670-donor mean were reportedly shown by an Asian-associated ancestry cluster in a later analysis.

As concerns this clone: The target antigen is unknown.

The clonotype originates from a young man in good health and CMV-seropositive. The genes are TRBV18 and TRBJ1-2, with D perhaps matching TRBD1 (5 bases). Sequenced input: PBMCs. CDR3 nucleotides: TGTGCCAGCTCACCACGGCAGGGTCGCCCGCCGCTTAACTATGGCTACACCTTC. The encoded protein is CASSPRQGRPPLNYGYTF.